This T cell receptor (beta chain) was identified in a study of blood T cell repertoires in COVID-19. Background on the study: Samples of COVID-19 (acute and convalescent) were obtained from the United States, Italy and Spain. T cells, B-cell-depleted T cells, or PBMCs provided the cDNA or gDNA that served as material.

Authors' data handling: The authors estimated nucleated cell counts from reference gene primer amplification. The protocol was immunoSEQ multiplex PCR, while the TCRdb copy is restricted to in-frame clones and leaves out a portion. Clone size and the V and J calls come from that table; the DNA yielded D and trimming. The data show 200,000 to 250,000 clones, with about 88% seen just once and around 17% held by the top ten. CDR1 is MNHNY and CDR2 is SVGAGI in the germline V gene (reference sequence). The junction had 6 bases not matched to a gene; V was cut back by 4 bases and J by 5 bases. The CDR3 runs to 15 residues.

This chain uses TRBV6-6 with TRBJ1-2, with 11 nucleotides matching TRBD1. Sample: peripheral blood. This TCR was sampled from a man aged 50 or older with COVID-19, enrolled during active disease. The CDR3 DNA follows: TGTGCCAGCAGTTTTGGACAGGGGGCTGGGTATGGCTACACCTTC. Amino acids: CASSFGQGAGYGYTF.